The 24 T cell receptor beta chains listed next were all sequenced from one sample in a study of a mutant IDH1 vaccine in newly diagnosed glioma. Generated by immunoSEQ multiplex PCR, the TCRdb table keeps only in-frame clones and is missing some. The top ten hold around 2.4% of the sample, which has 35,000 to 40,000 clones, roughly 84% seen once. Their cognate antigens are unknown. Regarding time point: week 11, during vaccination. Doses comprised 300 ug of mutant IDH1 20-mer peptide each, plus topical imiquimod. The material was PBMCs, obtained from a glioma patient whose treatment included an IDH1 peptide vaccine. The receptor source for this set is a man aged 40-49 years with glioma.

The gene calls are TRBV28 and TRBJ2-7; 10 bases line up with TRBD2. Germline assignment: CDR1 MDHEN and CDR2 SYDVKM. After removal of 8 bases from V and 1 base from J, the junction contained 11 bases not matched to a gene. The CDR3 contains 16 residues. The CDR3 loop reads CASRRSGRAGSYEQYF. The CDR3 DNA sequence: TGTGCCAGCCGGCGGAGCGGGAGGGCCGGGTCCTACGAGCAGTACTTC.

The chain carries TRBV27 and TRBJ2-5; tentative D call: TRBD1 (6 bases). The CDR3 has 16 amino acids. Germline V lookup: CDR1 MNHEY, CDR2 SMNVEV (reference sequence). Trimming pared 4 bases from V and 2 bases from J, leaving 17 bases between. The CDR3 loop is CASSSLQGATQETQYF. CDR3 nucleotides: TGTGCCAGCAGTTCCCTACAGGGCGCAACTCAAGAGACCCAGTACTTC.

This sequence joins TRBV25-1 and TRBJ1-1, with no clear D. Germline lookup yields CDR1 MGHDK and CDR2 SYGVNS. Trimming removed 3 bases at V and 2 bases at J, with 7 bases between. The CDR3 extends over 13 amino acids. The CDR3: CASSDGFNTEAFF. The CDR3 DNA is TGTGCCAGCAGTGACGGTTTCAACACTGAAGCTTTCTTT.

The gene calls are TRBV4-2 and TRBJ2-1; 14 bases align to TRBD2. The germline CDR1 and CDR2 sequences are LGHNA and YNFKEQ. Trimming took 4 bases from V and 7 from J; bases not matched to a gene: 6. The CDR3 runs to 16 residues. CDR3 in amino acids: CASSRATSGRGNEQFF. The CDR3 DNA reads as TGTGCCAGCAGCCGGGCGACTAGCGGGAGGGGGAATGAGCAGTTCTTC.

V gene TRBV4-2 combines with J gene TRBJ2-7; TRBD2 is a possible D gene (5 bases). The CDR3 contains 16 residues. The V gene's germline CDR1 is LGHNA and CDR2 YNFKEQ. V lost 0 bases, J lost 3 bases, and 15 bases lay in between. CDR3 amino acids: CASSQDIRRASYEQYF. In DNA form, the CDR3 reads TGTGCCAGCAGCCAAGATATAAGGCGGGCGAGCTACGAGCAGTACTTC.

The chain employs TRBV7-2 and TRBJ2-7, with TRBD2 identical over 7 bases. Germline V gives CDR1 SGHTA, CDR2 FQGNSA. The CDR3 length is 15 residues. V trimming: 0 bases; J trimming: 5 bases; junction bases outside the gene matches: 7. The CDR3 spells CASSLAAGRVDEQYF. CDR3 DNA: TGTGCCAGCAGCTTAGCTGCGGGGAGGGTGGACGAGCAGTACTTC.

Of note for this clone: The junction departs from the called germline gene at one end, perhaps through a read error. The J gene is TRBJ2-3, the V gene TRBV5-5; weak D call: TRBD2 (5 bases). The CDR3 has 10 amino acids. CDR1 SGHKS and CDR2 YYEKEE come from the germline V gene (reference sequence). Here the CDR3 DNA reads TGCGGCGCGGGTTTGGATACGCAGTATTTT. Its translation: CGAGLDTQYF.

The V call is TRBV5-4, the J call TRBJ1-2; D call uncertain. Trimming stripped 4 bases from V and 3 bases from J, with 16 bases between. Germline lookup yields CDR1 SGHNT and CDR2 YYREEE (reference sequence). The CDR3 length is 15 residues. CDR3 residues: CASSRPVRADYGYTF. The CDR3 bases are TGTGCCAGCAGCCGGCCTGTGAGGGCAGACTATGGCTACACCTTC.

The genes are TRBV7-2 and TRBJ2-1, with D unresolved. This CDR3 region has 13 residues. The V and J ends lost 4 bases and 8 bases respectively, with 12 bases between them. CDR1 and CDR2 (germline): SGHTA, FQGNSA. CDR3 in DNA: TGTGCCAGCAGCTCGTACAAGGCGGATGAGCAGTTCTTC. Translating it yields CASSSYKADEQFF.

The rearrangement links TRBV7-8 to TRBJ2-3, with D possibly called TRBD1 or TRBD2 (5 bases each). Germline V gene data show CDR1 as SGHVS and CDR2 as FQNEAQ. Trimming removed 5 bases from V and 5 bases from J, with 17 bases in between. This CDR3 is built from 15 residues. DNA of the CDR3: TGTGCCAGCAGCATGGGAATCGGGGCGAGAGATACGCAGTATTTT. Translated: CASSMGIGARDTQYF.

The J gene is TRBJ1-1, the V gene TRBV19, with D maybe TRBD1 (5 bases). Trimming took off 7 bases at V and 3 bases at J, with 15 bases between the two ends. Germline V lookup: CDR1 LNHDA, CDR2 SQIVND (reference sequence). This CDR3 contains 14 residues. The DNA of the CDR3 is TGTGCCAGTACCCACCCGGGGGGTTACACTGAAGCTTTCTTT. It is translated as CASTHPGGYTEAFF.

The chain has TRBV4-1 and TRBJ2-1, with 11 bases aligning to TRBD2. Germline trimming cut 3 bases from V and 6 bases from J; bases unmatched to any gene: 4. There are 15 residues in the CDR3. Per germline, CDR1 MGHRA and CDR2 YSYEKL. CDR3 amino acids: CASSHIAGGPNEQFF. In DNA, the CDR3 is TGCGCCAGCAGCCATATAGCGGGAGGGCCCAATGAGCAGTTCTTC.

The rearrangement uses TRBV6-4 and TRBJ2-1; D is perhaps TRBD1 or TRBD2 (5 bases each). This CDR3 region has 16 residues. Germline lookup yields CDR1 MRHNA and CDR2 SNTAGT. V shed 0 bases and J shed 0 bases, with 9 bases lying between them. The CDR3 is CASSDSAGGSYNEQFF. The CDR3 coding sequence is TGTGCCAGCAGTGACTCCGCTGGGGGCTCCTACAATGAGCAGTTCTTC.

V usage is TRBV4-3 and J usage is TRBJ1-5; D call uncertain. Trimming cost V 0 bases and J 7 bases, with 13 bases left between them. The CDR3 totals 15 residues. Germline-derived CDR1 and CDR2 are LGHNA and YSLEER. CDR3 residues: CASSQDTTIQQPQHF. As DNA, the CDR3 is TGCGCCAGCAGCCAAGATACAACGATTCAACAGCCCCAGCATTTT.

The table lists this clone with a count of one. The V call is TRBV6-1, the J call TRBJ2-3; 13 nucleotides align to TRBD2. This CDR3 is 15 amino acids long. Germline V gives CDR1 MNHNS, CDR2 SASEGT. J lost 6 bases, V lost 1 base, and 1 base had no gene match. In DNA form, the CDR3 reads TGTGCCAGCAGTGAAGGGACTAGCGGGAGTGATACGCAGTATTTT. It specifies CASSEGTSGSDTQYF.

The chain combines TRBV18 with TRBJ2-7, with D possibly TRBD2 on 5 matching bases. CDR1 and CDR2 (germline): KGHSH, LQKENI. V was pared by 5 bases and J by 7 bases, with 18 bases between. This CDR3 contains 14 residues. The CDR3, as DNA: TGTGCCAGCTCAACCTGGACGCAAGAGGGAGAGCAGTACTTC. Encoded protein: CASSTWTQEGEQYF.

The chain recombines TRBV9 with TRBJ1-4; D is ambiguous. The CDR3 is made up of 14 amino acids. V was trimmed by 0 bases and J by 3 bases, leaving 6 bases between them. CDR1 SGDLS and CDR2 YYNGEE come from the germline V gene. The CDR3 DNA sequence: TGTGCCAGCAGCGTAGGACATCCTAATGAAAAACTGTTTTTT. Protein: CASSVGHPNEKLFF.

The chain is built from TRBV11-2 and TRBJ2-7, with D tentatively TRBD1 (6 bases). Germline V gene lookup returns CDR1 SGHAT and CDR2 FQNNGV. The V gene lost 5 bases and the J gene lost 5 bases, with 10 bases spanning the gap. The CDR3 spans 12 residues. CDR3 coding DNA: TGTGCCAGCAGCCCAGGGGCGAACGAGCAGTACTTC. This sequence encodes CASSPGANEQYF.

CDR3 sequence reads: CASSFLSAGNTEAFF. The CDR3 coding sequence is TGCGCCAGCAGCTTCCTTAGCGCGGGGAACACTGAAGCTTTCTTT. This chain connects TRBV5-1 to TRBJ1-1; no clear D. V was clipped by 2 bases and J by 1 base, with 12 bases between them. The CDR3 covers 15 residues. Germline-derived CDR1 and CDR2 are SGHRS and YFSETQ.

V usage is TRBV9 and J usage is TRBJ2-3, with 9 bases lining up with TRBD2. The CDR3 is 18 amino acids. Trimming cost V 9 bases and J 0 bases; bases outside gene matches: 17. CDR1 is SGDLS and CDR2 is YYNGEE in the germline V gene. The DNA of the CDR3 is TGTGCCATCCAATCCTTGACTAGCGGCCGCTCTAGCACAGATACGCAGTATTTT. Its protein product is CAIQSLTSGRSSTDTQYF.

V usage is TRBV7-9 and J usage is TRBJ2-3, with a tentative D call TRBD2 (5 bases). The germline V and J ends were trimmed by 3 bases and 4 bases, with 14 bases remaining between them. The CDR3 sequence is 15 residues long. The germline V gene has CDR1 SEHNR and CDR2 FQNEAQ (reference sequence). In DNA, the CDR3 is TGTGCCAGCAGCTTGGACGTGGGAGTGGCAGATACGCAGTATTTT. It specifies CASSLDVGVADTQYF.

A few counts support this clone. V gene TRBV7-9 combines with J gene TRBJ1-5; D is unresolved. The germline V and J ends were trimmed by 1 base and 6 bases, with 7 bases remaining between them. From germline, CDR1 is SEHNR and CDR2 FQNEAQ (reference sequence). CDR3 length equals 13 residues. The CDR3 is CASSLGLVQPQHF. The CDR3 DNA follows: TGTGCCAGCAGCTTAGGCCTGGTTCAGCCCCAGCATTTT.

This clone has just a few counts. V gene TRBV14 combines with J gene TRBJ2-1, with 8 bases that match TRBD2. The V and J ends lost 1 base and 8 bases, in that order; junction bases with no gene match: 7. Germline V CDR1 and CDR2: SGHDN, FVKESK. There are 15 residues in the CDR3. CDR3 DNA: TGTGCCAGCAGCCAAGTATCTGGCGGGAGGTATGAGCAGTTCTTC. Translated: CASSQVSGGRYEQFF.

This clone was detected only once. CDR3 DNA: TGTGCCCACTCTGGGGCAGGGAACGGCTACACCTTC. Translating gives CAHSGAGNGYTF. This rearrangement joins TRBV11-2 to TRBJ1-2, with a weak D call TRBD1 (5 bases). CDR3 length: 12 amino acids. With 11 bases removed from V and 8 bases from J, the gap between germline ends came to 18 bases. The V gene's germline CDR1 is SGHAT and CDR2 FQNNGV.